The 19 T cell receptor beta chains presented below share a single source sample, sequenced in a study of T cell responses to AZD1222 COVID-19 vaccine. TCRdb's copy holds only in-frame clones and misses some; the assay was immunoSEQ multiplex PCR. The data show some 150,000 clones, about 90% seen once. The specimen comprised peripheral blood, sampled 28 days after the second AZD1222 dose. All receptors come from an adult who received the AZD1222 COVID-19 vaccine.

This rearrangement joins TRBV27 to TRBJ2-1; 10 nucleotides match TRBD2. V was pared by 2 bases and J by 4 bases, with 2 bases of the junction left unmatched. CDR1 MNHEY and CDR2 SMNVEV come from the germline V gene (reference sequence). This CDR3 has 15 residues. The CDR3 DNA follows: TGTGCCAGCAGTTTAACTAGCGGGAATTACAATGAGCAGTTCTTC. This sequence encodes CASSLTSGNYNEQFF.

This clone was seen once. This chain joins TRBV6-4 and TRBJ1-1; TRBD1 matches 7 bases. There are 13 residues in the CDR3. After removal of 6 bases from V and 6 bases from J, the junction contained 7 bases not matched to a gene. Germline V gene data show CDR1 as MRHNA and CDR2 as SNTAGT. The DNA of the CDR3 is TGTGCCAGCAGCTTTGGGACAGCCTCTGAAGCTTTCTTT. Protein: CASSFGTASEAFF.

This chain links TRBV5-1 with TRBJ2-3; perhaps TRBD1 as D (6 bases). The germline V and J ends were trimmed by 4 bases and 2 bases, with 11 bases remaining between them. The CDR3 covers 14 residues. Germline assignment: CDR1 SGHRS and CDR2 YFSETQ. The CDR3 nucleotides read TGCGCCAGCAGCCCGTGGGACACCACAGATACGCAGTATTTT. Translation: CASSPWDTTDTQYF.

The chain recombines TRBV15 with TRBJ2-1; TRBD2 matches at 7 bases. The V and J ends lost 5 bases and 6 bases, in that order; junction bases with no gene match: 13. The germline CDR1 and CDR2 sequences are LNHNV and YYDKDF (reference sequence). This CDR3 spans 16 amino acids. Written as DNA, the CDR3 is TGTGCCACCAGCGGGCCTAAGCGGGACCACCCCAATGAGCAGTTCTTC. Protein: CATSGPKRDHPNEQFF.

This chain uses TRBV5-1 with TRBJ1-4; TRBD1 might be the D (6 bases). Trimming shortened V by 2 bases and J by 0 bases, and 11 bases separated the two germline ends. Looked up from germline, CDR1 is SGHRS and CDR2 is YFSETQ. CDR3 size: 16 residues. The CDR3 sequence is CASSFVAGATNEKLFF. The CDR3 DNA follows: TGCGCCAGCAGCTTCGTTGCAGGGGCAACTAATGAAAAACTGTTTTTT.

The V and J genes are TRBV28 and TRBJ2-3, with D perhaps TRBD2 (5 bases). V was trimmed by 6 bases and J by 2 bases, leaving 18 bases between them. The CDR3 has 16 amino acids. CDR1 is MDHEN, CDR2 SYDVKM, per germline. The CDR3 sequence is CASSPPRAGPTDTQYF. The CDR3 DNA reads TGTGCCAGCAGCCCCCCGCGGGCAGGACCCACAGATACGCAGTATTTT.

J is TRBJ1-1 and V is TRBV5-1; D is uncertain. Germline V gene lookup returns CDR1 SGHRS and CDR2 YFSETQ. Trimming shortened V by 5 bases and J by 0 bases, and 8 bases separated the two germline ends. This CDR3 comprises 13 residues. The CDR3 spells CASSRQMNTEAFF. CDR3 bases: TGCGCCAGCAGTCGGCAAATGAACACTGAAGCTTTCTTT. The full variable domain, completed using reference TRBV5-1 and TRBJ1-1, is KAGVTQTPRYLIKTRGQQVTLSCSPISGHRSVSWYQQTPGQGLQFLFEYFSETQRNKGNFPGRFSGRQFSNSRSEMNVSTLELGDSALYLCASSRQMNTEAFFGQGTRLTVV.

The rearrangement uses TRBV28 and TRBJ1-1; 9 bases are shared with TRBD1. The CDR3 runs to 13 residues. CDR1 and CDR2 from the germline V gene are MDHEN and SYDVKM. V lost 6 bases, J lost 3 bases, and 2 bases stayed unmatched. The CDR3 spells CASRTGGYTEAFF. CDR3 nucleotides: TGTGCCAGCAGGACAGGGGGATACACTGAAGCTTTCTTT.

The chain uses TRBV11-2 and TRBJ2-3; perhaps TRBD2 as D (6 bases). Trimming removed 1 base from V and 7 bases from J, with 12 bases in between. The CDR3 is 14 residues long. Germline V CDR1 and CDR2: SGHAT, FQNNGV. In DNA form, the CDR3 reads TGTGCCAGCAGCTTAGCGGGAGAGTCGAATACGCAGTATTTT. This gives the protein CASSLAGESNTQYF.

This chain uses TRBV28 with TRBJ1-4; D is perhaps TRBD1 (6 bases). This CDR3 region has 14 residues. Germline V gene sequence: CDR1 MDHEN, CDR2 SYDVKM. The germline V and J ends were trimmed by 3 bases and 6 bases, with 11 bases remaining between them. CDR3 coding DNA: TGTGCCAGCAGTTTCGGGGGGCGGGATGAAAAACTGTTTTTT. Amino acid sequence: CASSFGGRDEKLFF.

This rearrangement joins TRBV24-1 to TRBJ2-1, with 8 bases fitting TRBD1. Germline CDR1 reads KGHDR; CDR2 reads SFDVKD. The V segment lost 10 bases and the J segment 7 bases; nucleotides outside the gene matches: 5. This CDR3 region has 12 residues. CDR3 sequence: CATSGQGNEQFF. The CDR3 bases are TGTGCCACGAGCGGACAGGGTAATGAGCAGTTCTTC.

V and J are TRBV24-1 and TRBJ2-1, with 8 bases lining up with TRBD1. CDR3 length: 13 residues. The J segment lost 3 bases and the V segment lost 8 bases, leaving 2 bases of the junction unmatched. Germline V gene data show CDR1 as KGHDR and CDR2 as SFDVKD. As DNA, the CDR3 is TGTGCCACCATGGGACAGGACTACAATGAGCAGTTCTTC. Its translation is CATMGQDYNEQFF.

V is TRBV9 and J is TRBJ2-1; TRBD2 matches at 14 bases. The CDR3 length is 18 residues. The germline V gene encodes CDR1 SGDLS and CDR2 YYNGEE. V gave up 4 bases and J gave up 2 bases; unmatched junction bases: 8. The CDR3 here is CASSTGLAGGLPYNEQFF. The CDR3, as DNA: TGTGCCAGCAGCACCGGACTAGCGGGAGGTTTGCCCTACAATGAGCAGTTCTTC.

The rearrangement uses TRBV5-6 and TRBJ1-2, with D unclear. Germline V lookup: CDR1 SGHDT, CDR2 YYEEEE. Trimming left V 0 bases short and J 3 bases short, with 18 bases between. CDR3 length: 17 amino acids. The CDR3 loop reads CASSLGQDPPGYYGYTF. CDR3 nucleotides: TGTGCCAGCAGCTTGGGCCAGGACCCGCCAGGTTACTATGGCTACACCTTC.

The J gene is TRBJ1-4, the V gene TRBV19; the D gene is possibly TRBD1 (6 bases). Germline V lookup: CDR1 LNHDA, CDR2 SQIVND (reference sequence). The CDR3 runs to 18 residues. Trimming removed 5 bases from V and 1 base from J, with 20 bases in between. CDR3 loop: CASSPLYSTGRTNEKLFF. The DNA for the CDR3 is TGTGCCAGTAGTCCCCTATATTCTACAGGGAGAACTAATGAAAAACTGTTTTTT. The whole variable domain, filled in from reference TRBV19 and TRBJ1-4, reads DGGITQSPKYLFRKEGQNVTLSCEQNLNHDAMYWYRQDPGQGLRLIYYSQIVNDFQKGDIAEGYSVSREKKESFPLTVTSAQKNPTAFYLCASSPLYSTGRTNEKLFFGSGTQLSVL.

The gene calls are TRBV19 and TRBJ2-7; 8 nucleotides line up with TRBD2. Germline CDR1 LNHDA, CDR2 SQIVND (reference sequence). The trim removed 8 bases at V and 3 bases at J, leaving 6 bases unmatched. This CDR3 comprises 13 residues. For the CDR3, the DNA is TGTGCCAGTGCCCCGGGGGGGCTCTACGAGCAGTACTTC. It translates to CASAPGGLYEQYF.

This rearrangement joins TRBV3-1 (or the pseudogene TRBV3-2) to TRBJ2-1, with a weak D call TRBD2 (5 bases). V was pared by 7 bases and J by 6 bases, with 13 bases between. Per germline, CDR1 LGHDT and CDR2 YNNKEL (reference sequence). This CDR3 has 13 amino acids. CDR3 protein: CASKPRVTNEQFF. DNA of the CDR3: TGTGCCAGCAAGCCGAGGGTGACCAATGAGCAGTTCTTC.

The chain has TRBV28 and TRBJ1-5; D remains ambiguous. CDR1 and CDR2 from the germline V gene are MDHEN and SYDVKM. Deletions cut 2 bases from V and 5 bases from J, with 13 bases between. This CDR3 has 15 amino acids. CDR3: CASSLPPGSYQPQHF. CDR3 nucleotides: TGTGCCAGCAGTTTACCCCCGGGAAGTTATCAGCCCCAGCATTTT.

The genes are TRBV19 and TRBJ2-1; maybe TRBD2 (6 bases). Germline values: CDR1 LNHDA, CDR2 SQIVND (reference sequence). CDR3 length: 13 residues. V shed 4 bases and J shed 11 bases, with 15 bases lying between them. CDR3 DNA sequence: TGTGCCAGTAGTAGCGGGACGACGGATCAGCAGTTCTTC. It specifies CASSSGTTDQQFF.